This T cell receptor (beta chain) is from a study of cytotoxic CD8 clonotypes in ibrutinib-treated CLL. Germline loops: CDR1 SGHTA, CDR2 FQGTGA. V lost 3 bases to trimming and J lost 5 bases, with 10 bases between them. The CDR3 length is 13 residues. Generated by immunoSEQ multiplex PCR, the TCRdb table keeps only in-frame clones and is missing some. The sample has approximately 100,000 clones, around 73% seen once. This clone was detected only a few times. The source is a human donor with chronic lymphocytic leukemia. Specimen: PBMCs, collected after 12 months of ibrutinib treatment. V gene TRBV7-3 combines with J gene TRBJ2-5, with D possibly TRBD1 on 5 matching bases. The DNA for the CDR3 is TGTGCCAGCAGCTTTAGGGGTACGGAGACCCAGTACTTC. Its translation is CASSFRGTETQYF.